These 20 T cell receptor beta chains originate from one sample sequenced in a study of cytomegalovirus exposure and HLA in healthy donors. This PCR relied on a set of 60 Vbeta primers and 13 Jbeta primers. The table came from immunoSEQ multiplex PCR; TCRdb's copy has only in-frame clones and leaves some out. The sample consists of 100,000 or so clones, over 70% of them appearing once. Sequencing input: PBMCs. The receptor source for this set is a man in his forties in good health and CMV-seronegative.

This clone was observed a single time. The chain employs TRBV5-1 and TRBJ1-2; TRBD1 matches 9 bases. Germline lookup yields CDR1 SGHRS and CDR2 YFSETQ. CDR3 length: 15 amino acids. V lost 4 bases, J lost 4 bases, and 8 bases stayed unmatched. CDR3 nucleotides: TGCGCCAGCAGCCTCACGACAGGGGGATTCTATGGCTACACCTTC. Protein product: CASSLTTGGFYGYTF.

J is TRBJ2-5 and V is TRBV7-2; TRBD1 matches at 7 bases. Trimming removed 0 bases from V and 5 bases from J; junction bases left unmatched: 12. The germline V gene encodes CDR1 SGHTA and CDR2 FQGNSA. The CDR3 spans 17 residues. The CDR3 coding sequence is TGTGCCAGCAGCTTAGCGGGTTGGAGAAGGGGGCGGGAGACCCAGTACTTC. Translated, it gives CASSLAGWRRGRETQYF. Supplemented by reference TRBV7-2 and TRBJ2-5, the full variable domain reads GAGVSQSPSNKVTEKGKDVELRCDPISGHTALYWYRQSLGQGLEFLIYFQGNSAPDKSGLPSDRFSAERTGGSVSTLTIQRTQQEDSAVYLCASSLAGWRRGRETQYFGPGTRLLVL.

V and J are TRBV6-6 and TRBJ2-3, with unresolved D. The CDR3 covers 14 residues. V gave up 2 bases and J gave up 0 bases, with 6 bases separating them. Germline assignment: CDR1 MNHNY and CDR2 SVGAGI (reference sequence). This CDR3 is CASSYSSSTDTQYF. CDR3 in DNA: TGTGCCAGCAGTTACAGCTCTAGCACAGATACGCAGTATTTT.

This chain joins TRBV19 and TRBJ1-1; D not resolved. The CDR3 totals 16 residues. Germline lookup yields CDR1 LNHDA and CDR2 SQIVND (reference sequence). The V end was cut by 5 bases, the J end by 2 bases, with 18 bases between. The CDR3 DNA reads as TGTGCCAGTAGTTCGCACCTGTCTGAGATCAACACTGAAGCTTTCTTT. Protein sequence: CASSSHLSEINTEAFF.

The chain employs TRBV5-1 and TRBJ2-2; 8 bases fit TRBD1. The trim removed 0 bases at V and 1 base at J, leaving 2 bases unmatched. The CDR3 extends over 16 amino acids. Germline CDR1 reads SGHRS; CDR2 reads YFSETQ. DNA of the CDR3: TGCGCCAGCAGCTTGGACGGACAGGGGAACACCGGGGAGCTGTTTTTT. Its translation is CASSLDGQGNTGELFF.

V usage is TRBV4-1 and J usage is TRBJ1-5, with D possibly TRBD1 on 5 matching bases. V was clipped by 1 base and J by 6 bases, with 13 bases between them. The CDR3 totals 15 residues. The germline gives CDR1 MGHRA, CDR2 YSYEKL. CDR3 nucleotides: TGCGCCAGCAGCCAAGGGGCCCAGACAGTTCAGCCCCAGCATTTT. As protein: CASSQGAQTVQPQHF.

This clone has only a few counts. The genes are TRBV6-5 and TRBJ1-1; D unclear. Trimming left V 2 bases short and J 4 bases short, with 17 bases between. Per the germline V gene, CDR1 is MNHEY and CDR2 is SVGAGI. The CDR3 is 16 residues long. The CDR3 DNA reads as TGTGCCAGCAGTTACCGAGGACGAATTGGGAGCACTGAAGCTTTCTTT. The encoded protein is CASSYRGRIGSTEAFF.

As DNA, the CDR3 is TGCGCCAGCAGCCATTCGGACAGGGGTGACGGGAGGGGAGAGACCCAGTACTTC. Translated, it gives CASSHSDRGDGRGETQYF. The gene calls are TRBV4-1 and TRBJ2-5; TRBD1 is a possible D gene (9 bases). Germline assignment: CDR1 MGHRA and CDR2 YSYEKL. The CDR3 is 18 amino acids. Trimming removed 3 bases at V and 4 bases at J, with 24 bases between.

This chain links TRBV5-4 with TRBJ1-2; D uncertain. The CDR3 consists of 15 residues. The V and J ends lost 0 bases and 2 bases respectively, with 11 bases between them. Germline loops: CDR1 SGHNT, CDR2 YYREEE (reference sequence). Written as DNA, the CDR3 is TGTGCCAGCAGCTTGGAGACGGGGAAAAACTATGGCTACACCTTC. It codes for CASSLETGKNYGYTF. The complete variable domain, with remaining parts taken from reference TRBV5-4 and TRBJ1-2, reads ETGVTQSPTHLIKTRGQQVTLRCSSQSGHNTVSWYQQALGQGPQFIFQYYREEENGRGNFPPRFSGLQFPNYSSELNVNALELDDSALYLCASSLETGKNYGYTFGSGTRLTVV.

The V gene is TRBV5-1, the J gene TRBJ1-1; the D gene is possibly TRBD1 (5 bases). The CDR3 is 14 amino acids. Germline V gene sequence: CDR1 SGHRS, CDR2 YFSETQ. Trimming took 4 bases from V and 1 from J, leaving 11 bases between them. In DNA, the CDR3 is TGCGCCAGCAGCCTGGACATACCGAACACTGAAGCTTTCTTT. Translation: CASSLDIPNTEAFF.

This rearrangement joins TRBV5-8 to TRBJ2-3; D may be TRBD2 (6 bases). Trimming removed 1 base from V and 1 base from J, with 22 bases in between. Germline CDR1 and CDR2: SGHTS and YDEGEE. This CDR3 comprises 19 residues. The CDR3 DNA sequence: TGTGCCAGCAGCTTGCGGGGGATTAAGTTGGCCGGCGGCACAGATACGCAGTATTTT. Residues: CASSLRGIKLAGGTDTQYF.

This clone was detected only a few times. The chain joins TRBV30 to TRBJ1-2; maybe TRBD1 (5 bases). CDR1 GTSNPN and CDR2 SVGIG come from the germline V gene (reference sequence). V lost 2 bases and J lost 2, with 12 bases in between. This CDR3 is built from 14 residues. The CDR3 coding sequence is TGTGCCTGGAGTAACTACAGGACCAACTATGGCTACACCTTC. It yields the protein CAWSNYRTNYGYTF.

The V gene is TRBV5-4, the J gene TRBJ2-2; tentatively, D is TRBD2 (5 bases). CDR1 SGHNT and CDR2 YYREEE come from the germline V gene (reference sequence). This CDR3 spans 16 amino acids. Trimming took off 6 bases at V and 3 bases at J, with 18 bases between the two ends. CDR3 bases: TGTGCCAGCATGATTTTTCTGGGAGATCACACCGGGGAGCTGTTTTTT. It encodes CASMIFLGDHTGELFF. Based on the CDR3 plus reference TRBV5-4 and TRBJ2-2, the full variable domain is ETGVTQSPTHLIKTRGQQVTLRCSSQSGHNTVSWYQQALGQGPQFIFQYYREEENGRGNFPPRFSGLQFPNYSSELNVNALELDDSALYLCASMIFLGDHTGELFFGEGSRLTVL.

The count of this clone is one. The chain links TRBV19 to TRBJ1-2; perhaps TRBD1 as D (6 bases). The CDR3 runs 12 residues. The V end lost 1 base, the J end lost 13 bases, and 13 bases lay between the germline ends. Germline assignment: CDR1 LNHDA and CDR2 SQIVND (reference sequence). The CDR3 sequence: CASSIVQGPTTF. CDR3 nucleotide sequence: TGTGCCAGTAGTATAGTCCAGGGGCCAACCACCTTC. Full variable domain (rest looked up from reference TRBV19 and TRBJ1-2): DGGITQSPKYLFRKEGQNVTLSCEQNLNHDAMYWYRQDPGQGLRLIYYSQIVNDFQKGDIAEGYSVSREKKESFPLTVTSAQKNPTAFYLCASSIVQGPTTFGSGTRLTVV.

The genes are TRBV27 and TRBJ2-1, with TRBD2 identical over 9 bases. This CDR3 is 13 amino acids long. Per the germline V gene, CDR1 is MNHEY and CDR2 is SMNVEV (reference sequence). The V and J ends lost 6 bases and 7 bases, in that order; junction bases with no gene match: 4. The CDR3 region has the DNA TGTGCCAGCAGGTTAGCGGGGGCAAATGAGCAGTTCTTC. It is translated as CASRLAGANEQFF.

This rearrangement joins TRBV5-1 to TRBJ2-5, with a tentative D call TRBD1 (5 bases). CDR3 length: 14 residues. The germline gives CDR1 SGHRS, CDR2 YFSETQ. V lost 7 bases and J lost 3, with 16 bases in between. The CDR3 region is CASRSQGTKETQYF. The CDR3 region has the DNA TGCGCCAGCCGGTCCCAGGGAACCAAAGAGACCCAGTACTTC.

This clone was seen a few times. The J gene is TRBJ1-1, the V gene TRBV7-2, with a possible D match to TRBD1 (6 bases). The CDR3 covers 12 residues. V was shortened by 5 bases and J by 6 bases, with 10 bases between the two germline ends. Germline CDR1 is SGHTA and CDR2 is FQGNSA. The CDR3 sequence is CASSPYRAEAFF. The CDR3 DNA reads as TGTGCCAGCAGCCCTTACAGGGCTGAAGCTTTCTTT.

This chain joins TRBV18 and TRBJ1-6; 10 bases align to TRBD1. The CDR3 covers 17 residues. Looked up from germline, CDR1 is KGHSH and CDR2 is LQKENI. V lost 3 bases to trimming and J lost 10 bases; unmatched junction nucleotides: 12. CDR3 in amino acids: CASSPQLRDRGRSPLHF. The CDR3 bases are TGTGCCAGCTCACCGCAACTTCGGGACAGGGGAAGGTCACCCCTCCACTTT.

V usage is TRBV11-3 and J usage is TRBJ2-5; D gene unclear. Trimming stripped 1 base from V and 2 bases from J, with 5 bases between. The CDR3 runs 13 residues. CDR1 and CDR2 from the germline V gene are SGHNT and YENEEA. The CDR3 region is CASSLGEQETQYF. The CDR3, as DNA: TGTGCCAGCAGCTTAGGAGAACAAGAGACCCAGTACTTC.

The CDR3 sequence: CASSYGGSTDTQYF. The DNA of the CDR3 is TGTGCCAGCAGTTACGGCGGGAGCACAGATACGCAGTATTTT. The rearrangement uses TRBV6-5 and TRBJ2-3; the D gene is possibly TRBD2 (5 bases). CDR1 MNHEY and CDR2 SVGAGI come from the germline V gene. CDR3 length equals 14 residues. The V and J ends lost 2 bases and 0 bases respectively, with 6 bases between them.